One sample yielded the 26 T cell receptor beta chains listed below, sequenced in a study of OX40 agonist ivuxolimab in advanced cancers. Using immunoSEQ multiplex PCR, the repertoire was profiled, and TCRdb retains in-frame clones only, with some absent. The table shows around 92,000 clones, with approximately 93% occurring only once. The material was CD4+ or CD8+ T cells sorted from blood, obtained in a trial of the OX40 agonist ivuxolimab. The receptors here all came from an adult with an advanced solid tumor such as melanoma, head and neck, liver or kidney cancer.

CDR3 sequence: CASRHPGGPRTNYGYTF. The CDR3 nucleotides are TGTGCCAGCAGACACCCGGGGGGCCCGAGGACTAACTATGGCTACACCTTC. The chain has TRBV28 and TRBJ1-2, with a weak D call TRBD1 (6 bases). The CDR3 totals 17 residues. Germline assignment: CDR1 MDHEN and CDR2 SYDVKM. V was trimmed by 6 bases and J by 0 bases, leaving 20 bases between them.

The CDR3, as DNA: TGTGCCAGCAGCCGCCAAGAGACCCAGTACTTC. This sequence encodes CASSRQETQYF. The chain links TRBV5-8 to TRBJ2-5, with unresolved D. Germline V gene sequence: CDR1 SGHTS, CDR2 YDEGEE. Trimming removed 4 bases from V and 1 base from J, with 2 bases in between. The CDR3 covers 11 residues.

The rearrangement joins TRBV10-1 to TRBJ1-1; D gene uncertain. Germline CDR1 WNHNN, CDR2 SYGVQD (reference sequence). Trimming stripped 3 bases from V and 1 base from J, with 6 bases between. CDR3 length: 13 residues. CDR3 nucleotide sequence: TGCGCCAGCAGTGACGGGCAGAACACTGAAGCTTTCTTT. Its protein is CASSDGQNTEAFF.

V usage is TRBV29-1 and J usage is TRBJ1-1; D uncertain. Trimming took 8 bases from V and 7 from J, leaving 14 bases between them. Germline values: CDR1 SQVTM, CDR2 ANQGSEA. The CDR3 covers 11 residues. Here the CDR3 DNA reads TGCAGCTCGAGACACGCCGGTGAAGCTTTCTTT. It translates to CSSRHAGEAFF. Full variable domain (missing parts from reference TRBV29-1 and TRBJ1-1): SAVISQKPSRDICQRGTSLTIQCQVDSQVTMMFWYRQQPGQSLTLIATANQGSEATYESGFVIDKFPISRPNLTFSTLTVSNMSPEDSSIYLCSSRHAGEAFFGQGTRLTVV.

The rearrangement uses TRBV5-5 and TRBJ1-4; D is uncertain. Germline V CDR1 and CDR2: SGHKS, YYEKEE (reference sequence). This CDR3 comprises 14 residues. V lost 4 bases to trimming and J lost 4 bases, with 11 bases between them. The CDR3 nucleotides read TGTGCCAGCAGCCTCCGGGCCCTTAATGAAAAACTGTTTTTT. It encodes CASSLRALNEKLFF. The full variable domain, its missing parts supplied by reference TRBV5-5 and TRBJ1-4, is DAGVTQSPTHLIKTRGQQVTLRCSPISGHKSVSWYQQVLGQGPQFIFQYYEKEERGRGNFPDRFSARQFPNYSSELNVNALLLGDSALYLCASSLRALNEKLFFGSGTQLSVL.

V gene TRBV6-5 combines with J gene TRBJ1-2; weak D call: TRBD1 (5 bases). CDR1 and CDR2 from the germline V gene are MNHEY and SVGAGI. V lost 2 bases and J 6 bases, leaving 13 bases between the germline ends. This CDR3 contains 14 residues. The CDR3 spells CASSYEGRVNGYTF. The CDR3 DNA reads as TGTGCCAGCAGTTACGAGGGCAGGGTGAATGGCTACACCTTC.

CDR3 bases: TGCGCCAGCAGCTTGGAGGGGACGGGCAATCAGCCCCAGCATTTT. It is translated as CASSLEGTGNQPQHF. This chain uses TRBV5-1 with TRBJ1-5, with D possibly matching TRBD1 (5 bases). The CDR3 totals 15 residues. V was trimmed by 0 bases and J by 2 bases, leaving 9 bases between them. Germline CDR1 SGHRS, CDR2 YFSETQ.

V usage is TRBV1 and J usage is TRBJ2-3; the D segment call TRBD2 is taken from the table without a DNA check. TRBV1 is marked as a pseudogene. The CDR3 loop spans 11 amino acids. CDR3 in DNA: TGCACCCCCCCTAGCACAGATACGCAGTATTTT. It translates to CTPPSTDTQYF.

The chain recombines TRBV6-1 with TRBJ1-5; D might be TRBD1 (6 bases). Between the trimmed V and J ends, which lost 2 bases and 4 bases, there was a span of 18 bases. This CDR3 has 17 residues. The V gene's germline CDR1 is MNHNS and CDR2 SASEGT. CDR3 sequence reads: CASSENWQQGWNQPQHF. In DNA, the CDR3 is TGTGCCAGCAGTGAAAATTGGCAACAGGGCTGGAATCAGCCCCAGCATTTT.

The gene calls are TRBV15 and TRBJ2-2; D is possibly TRBD1 (6 bases). CDR1 LNHNV and CDR2 YYDKDF come from the germline V gene (reference sequence). There are 18 residues in the CDR3. Deletions cut 0 bases from V and 3 bases from J, with 17 bases between. CDR3 coding DNA: TGTGCCACCAGCAGAGATTTAGTGGGGGCAGCCGACACCGGGGAGCTGTTTTTT. It translates to CATSRDLVGAADTGELFF.

The chain uses TRBV9 and TRBJ1-3, with D possibly TRBD1 on 5 matching bases. Germline V gene sequence: CDR1 SGDLS, CDR2 YYNGEE. Trimming pared 4 bases from V and 4 bases from J, leaving 18 bases between. The CDR3 contains 16 residues. The CDR3 DNA reads as TGTGCCAGCAGCCCGCGAGGGGATGACTCGGGAAACACCATATATTTT. It codes for CASSPRGDDSGNTIYF.

This chain uses TRBV18 with TRBJ1-1, with TRBD1 as a possible D gene (5 bases). With 2 bases removed from V and 4 bases from J, the gap between germline ends came to 14 bases. CDR1 and CDR2 (germline): KGHSH, LQKENI. CDR3 length: 15 amino acids. The CDR3 DNA is TGTGCCAGCTCACCAAAAGGCGCGGGGGGCACTGAAGCTTTCTTT. The encoded protein is CASSPKGAGGTEAFF.

The chain is built from TRBV5-8 and TRBJ2-3; TRBD2 aligns across 8 bases. After removal of 3 bases from V and 5 bases from J, the junction contained 8 bases not matched to a gene. The germline V gene encodes CDR1 SGHTS and CDR2 YDEGEE. The CDR3 runs to 15 residues. CDR3: CASSSSGRRGDTQYF. CDR3 coding DNA: TGTGCCAGCAGCTCTAGCGGGCGCCGCGGAGATACGCAGTATTTT. The full variable domain, with the rest looked up from reference TRBV5-8 and TRBJ2-3, is EAGVTQSPTHLIKTRGQQATLRCSPISGHTSVYWYQQALGLGLQFLLWYDEGEERNRGNFPPRFSGRQFPNYSSELNVNALELEDSALYLCASSSSGRRGDTQYFGPGTRLTVL.

This rearrangement joins TRBV5-6 to TRBJ2-7; possibly TRBD1 for D (5 bases). The germline V and J ends were trimmed by 0 bases and 4 bases, with 11 bases remaining between them. The CDR3 totals 14 residues. Germline V CDR1 and CDR2: SGHDT, YYEEEE. CDR3 in amino acids: CASSLETGAYEQYF. The CDR3 DNA sequence: TGTGCCAGCAGCTTGGAAACAGGAGCTTACGAGCAGTACTTC.

The rearrangement uses TRBV13 and TRBJ2-3, with TRBD2 matching over 16 bases. The CDR3 extends over 18 amino acids. Unmatched junction bases numbered 8, after V lost 5 bases and J lost 3 bases. From germline, CDR1 is PRHDT and CDR2 FYEKMQ (reference sequence). CDR3 DNA: TGTGCCAGCAGCCCCCGGGGACTAGCGGGGGGGGTGACAGATACGCAGTATTTT. This sequence encodes CASSPRGLAGGVTDTQYF.

This clone has only one observation. The genes are TRBV28 and TRBJ1-1; possible D gene TRBD1, 6 bases. V dropped 3 bases and J dropped 5 bases, with 7 bases sitting between them. Germline values: CDR1 MDHEN, CDR2 SYDVKM. This CDR3 has 12 residues. Here the CDR3 reads CASSLGQTEAFF. CDR3 nucleotides: TGTGCCAGCAGTTTGGGACAAACTGAAGCTTTCTTT. Full variable domain (remainder filled in from reference TRBV28 and TRBJ1-1): DVKVTQSSRYLVKRTGEKVFLECVQDMDHENMFWYRQDPGLGLRLIYFSYDVKMKEKGDIPEGYSVSREKKERFSLILESASTNQTSMYLCASSLGQTEAFFGQGTRLTVV.

This chain connects TRBV6-6 to TRBJ1-1, with D possibly being TRBD1 (5 bases). This CDR3 is 16 amino acids long. Germline V gene data show CDR1 as MNHNY and CDR2 as SVGAGI (reference sequence). V lost 0 bases to trimming and J lost 5 bases, with 16 bases between them. This chain's CDR3 is CASSYSSQGRGTEAFF. As DNA, the CDR3 is TGTGCCAGCAGTTACTCGAGCCAGGGACGAGGGACTGAAGCTTTCTTT.

This chain uses TRBV11-2 with TRBJ2-3; maybe TRBD2 (6 bases). V dropped 5 bases and J dropped 5 bases, with 11 bases sitting between them. Germline-derived CDR1 and CDR2 are SGHAT and FQNNGV. The CDR3 contains 13 residues. In DNA, the CDR3 is TGTGCCAGCAGCCTGACTAGAGGAGATACGCAGTATTTT. Translating gives CASSLTRGDTQYF.

This clone was seen once. The chain recombines TRBV12-5 with TRBJ1-1; D may be TRBD1 (5 bases). From germline, CDR1 is LGHNT and CDR2 FRNRAP. Trimming took off 6 bases at V and 1 base at J, with 18 bases between the two ends. The CDR3 consists of 16 residues. CDR3 nucleotide sequence: TGTGCTAGTGGCCCGGGACGACCCGGCCCGAACACTGAAGCTTTCTTT. Translation: CASGPGRPGPNTEAFF.

The V gene is TRBV5-1, the J gene TRBJ2-7; D unresolved. The ends were cut back, 2 bases at V and 5 bases at J, with 14 bases in the middle. Germline assignment: CDR1 SGHRS and CDR2 YFSETQ. The CDR3 runs 14 residues. CDR3 DNA sequence: TGCGCCAGCAGCTTATTGGGATTGGGAAACGAGCAGTACTTC. Its protein is CASSLLGLGNEQYF.

This chain uses TRBV5-6 with TRBJ1-5, with a weak D call TRBD1 (5 bases). V was cut by 4 bases and J by 5 bases, with 10 bases left in between. Germline V gene data show CDR1 as SGHDT and CDR2 as YYEEEE. This CDR3 is built from 13 residues. The CDR3 here is CASSRDRYQPQHF. As DNA, the CDR3 is TGTGCCAGCAGCAGGGACCGCTATCAGCCCCAGCATTTT.

V usage is TRBV19 and J usage is TRBJ2-6; D gene ambiguous. V was cut by 3 bases and J by 1 base, with 7 bases left in between. Germline-derived CDR1 and CDR2 are LNHDA and SQIVND (reference sequence). The CDR3 is made up of 15 amino acids. DNA of the CDR3: TGTGCCAGTAGTATTGTAGAATCTGGGGCCAACGTCCTGACTTTC. Translating it yields CASSIVESGANVLTF.

This chain uses TRBV5-1 with TRBJ2-1; 10 positions agree with TRBD2. The germline gives CDR1 SGHRS, CDR2 YFSETQ. J gave up 2 bases and V 0 bases, and 2 bases lay outside the gene matches. This CDR3 has 16 amino acids. CDR3 nucleotides: TGCGCCAGCAGCTTGGACCTAGCGGGAGCCTACAATGAGCAGTTCTTC. This gives the protein CASSLDLAGAYNEQFF.

The genes are TRBV7-2 and TRBJ1-3; tentative D call: TRBD1 (5 bases). CDR1 and CDR2 (germline): SGHTA, FQGNSA. This CDR3 spans 17 amino acids. V dropped 3 bases and J dropped 4 bases, with 19 bases sitting between them. In nucleotides, the CDR3 is TGTGCCAGCAGCTTCGTCAGGGCACTCGCGGGCGGAAACACCATATATTTT. Amino acid sequence: CASSFVRALAGGNTIYF.

The V and J genes are TRBV7-2 and TRBJ1-3, with D unclear. CDR3 size: 13 residues. The V gene's germline CDR1 is SGHTA and CDR2 FQGNSA. The V end was cut by 5 bases, the J end by 4 bases, with 9 bases between. The CDR3 DNA is TGTGCCAGCAGCCAAAGGATAGGAAACACCATATATTTT. Protein: CASSQRIGNTIYF.

V is TRBV28 and J is TRBJ2-7; D ambiguous. Germline loops: CDR1 MDHEN, CDR2 SYDVKM. V was clipped by 5 bases and J by 5 bases, with 10 bases between them. This CDR3 spans 12 amino acids. The CDR3 is CASSPGSHEQYF. The CDR3 nucleotides are TGTGCCAGCAGTCCTGGGTCCCACGAGCAGTACTTC.